A selection of T cell receptor beta chains follows, all from one sample in a study of blood T cell repertoires in COVID-19. This table comes from immunoSEQ multiplex PCR, and its TCRdb copy is limited to in-frame clones, with some not included. The sample gives under 55,000 clones, around nine tenths of which show up once; about 3.9% is in the top ten. Specimen: peripheral blood. Receptors were obtained from a human donor in a cohort sampled during active COVID-19. CDR3s include the opening cysteine and the closing phenylalanine or tryptophan. Each record gives: V gene, J gene, clone size, D gene, CDR3 DNA, CDR3 protein. D genes are given only for firm matches. Rows may omit the clone size; those that give it use once, few, many or a size class.

>TRBV5-1|TRBJ1-1|.|TRBD1
TGCGCCAGCAGCCAGACAGGGGGCACTGAAGCTTTCTTT
CASSQTGGTEAFF
>TRBV3-1/TRBV3-2|TRBJ1-5|.|.
TGTGCCAGCAGCCAAGGACATAATCAGCCCCAGCATTTT
CASSQGHNQPQHF
>TRBV18|TRBJ2-7|.|TRBD1
TGTGCCAGCTCCCAGGACAGGGGAGATTACGAGCAGTACTTC
CASSQDRGDYEQYF
>TRBV7-2|TRBJ2-3|.|TRBD2
TGTGCCAGCAGCTTAACCCGCCTAGCGGGAGTTTTAGATACGCAGTATTTT
CASSLTRLAGVLDTQYF
>TRBV6-5|TRBJ1-4|.|TRBD1
TGTGCCAGCCTCCGGGACAGTAATGAAAAACTGTTTTTT
CASLRDSNEKLFF
>TRBV19|TRBJ1-2|.|.
TGTGCCACCTCAAGAGAATCCTATGGCTACACCTTC
CATSRESYGYTF
>TRBV7-2|TRBJ2-3|.|.
TGTGCCAGCAGCCCCACCCCTAACACAGATACGCAGTATTTT
CASSPTPNTDTQYF
>TRBV4-2|TRBJ2-1|.|.
TGTGCCAGCAGCCAAGGCGGGCGGCAAAGCTCCTACAATGAGCAGTTCTTC
CASSQGGRQSSYNEQFF
>TRBV6-5|TRBJ2-7|.|.
TGTGCCAGCAGTTACTCGTTACCGGGTTACGAGCAGTACTTC
CASSYSLPGYEQYF
>TRBV6-5|TRBJ1-2|.|.
TGTGCCAGCAGAGAGGGTGGTTACACCTTC
CASREGGYTF
>TRBV12-3/TRBV12-4|TRBJ1-1|.|.
TGTGCCAGCGGGGGGAGGGCTGAAGCTTTCTTT
CASGGRAEAFF
>TRBV7-9|TRBJ1-1|.|TRBD1
TGTGCCAGCAGCAGAGGACAGGGGGATCGGAATGAAGCTTTCTTT
CASSRGQGDRNEAFF
>TRBV11-2|TRBJ1-6|.|.
TGTGCCAGCAGTTTTGGACAGAATAATTCACCCCTCCACTTT
CASSFGQNNSPLHF
>TRBV12-3/TRBV12-4|TRBJ1-1|.|.
TGTGCCAGCAGTTTCGGGGGGGATGAAGCTTTCTTT
CASSFGGDEAFF
>TRBV5-4|TRBJ2-6|once|.
TGTGCCAGCAGCTCCTCGGTCGACTCTGGGGCCAACGTCCTGACTTTC
CASSSSVDSGANVLTF
>TRBV6-5|TRBJ1-4|.|TRBD1
TGTGCCAGCAGCTACCAGGGGGGATCTAATGAAAAACTGTTTTTT
CASSYQGGSNEKLFF
>TRBV7-9|TRBJ1-1|once|.
TGTGCCAGCAGCTCAGCGGTGGGCGCGGGGAACACTGAAGCTTTCTTT
CASSSAVGAGNTEAFF
>TRBV4-1|TRBJ1-5|.|.
TGCGCCAGCAGCCGGAGTTTAGTGGACAATTATCAGCCCCAGCATTTT
CASSRSLVDNYQPQHF
>TRBV5-1|TRBJ2-7|few|TRBD1
TGCGCCAGCAGCTTGGAAGGACAGGGAACCGAGCAGTACTTC
CASSLEGQGTEQYF
>TRBV7-7|TRBJ2-5|.|.
TGTGCTAGCAGCTTAGACGCGGGAAGTGAGACCCAGTACTTC
CASSLDAGSETQYF
>TRBV30|TRBJ2-7|medium-sized|TRBD2
TGTGCCTGGAGGACTAGCGGGAGGAAGGGATACGAGCAGTACTTC
CAWRTSGRKGYEQYF
>TRBV6-2/TRBV6-3|TRBJ2-1|.|.
TGTGCCAGCAGTTACTCGAGGGCTAGCGTTTTTTCCTACAATGAGCAGTTCTTC
CASSYSRASVFSYNEQFF
>TRBV19|TRBJ2-1|.|.
TGTGCCAGTAGTATAGGCCAACGGGGCTACAATGAGCAGTTCTTC
CASSIGQRGYNEQFF
>TRBV10-3|TRBJ1-5|.|.
TGTGCCATCAGTGATCTGGGGGCAGGCCAGCCCCAGCATTTT
CAISDLGAGQPQHF
>TRBV4-1|TRBJ2-7|few|.
TGCGCCAGCAGCCAGGGCTGGACCTACGAGCAGTACTTC
CASSQGWTYEQYF
>TRBV10-2|TRBJ2-7|.|TRBD1
TGCGCCAGCAGTGTTCAGGGGGCGATCGACGAGCAGTACTTC
CASSVQGAIDEQYF
>TRBV5-1|TRBJ2-3|.|TRBD1
TGCGCCAGCAGCCTGGGGACAGTTCTATTTGAGGATACGCAGTATTTT
CASSLGTVLFEDTQYF
>TRBV6-2/TRBV6-3|TRBJ1-2|.|.
TGTGCCTGCAGCGTAGGGAGGGGTTGGCATGGCTACACCTTC
CACSVGRGWHGYTF
>TRBV3-1/TRBV3-2|TRBJ1-1|.|.
TGTGCCAGCAGCCAAGGGTCGGTCGTCACCCGGGCTTTCTTT
CASSQGSVVTRAFF
>TRBV7-3|TRBJ2-3|.|TRBD1
TGTGCCAGCAGCCGTCGCGCCGGGACAGGCAGCACAGATACGCAGTATTTT
CASSRRAGTGSTDTQYF
>TRBV27|TRBJ1-1|.|TRBD1
TGTGCCAGCAGTGGACAGGGGGCAGGAGAGACTGAAGCTTTCTTT
CASSGQGAGETEAFF
>TRBV10-3|TRBJ1-6|.|TRBD1
TGTGCCATCAGTGAACAGGGGGGCAATTCACCCCTCCACTTT
CAISEQGGNSPLHF
>TRBV5-4|TRBJ2-5|.|.
TGTGCCAGCAGCCGTCGGACTGTAGGAAGCGAGACCCAGTACTTC
CASSRRTVGSETQYF
>TRBV4-1|TRBJ2-1|.|TRBD2
TGCGCCAGCAGCCAAGATCTGGGGACTAGACGCCCCTACAATGAGCAGTTCTTC
CASSQDLGTRRPYNEQFF
>TRBV20-1|TRBJ2-1|.|.
TGCAGTGCTAGCTCGGTAGAGCAGTTCTTC
CSASSVEQFF
>TRBV19|TRBJ2-5|.|.
TGTGCCAGTAGTATGTACGGGGGAGAGACCCAGTACTTC
CASSMYGGETQYF
>TRBV6-5|TRBJ1-1|.|TRBD1
TGTGCCAGCCAGAGGGGGCCAATAAACACTGAAGCTTTCTTT
CASQRGPINTEAFF
>TRBV3-1/TRBV3-2|TRBJ1-1|.|.
TGTGCCAGCAGCCGGCAGGGGCTATTCACTGAAGCTTTCTTT
CASSRQGLFTEAFF
>TRBV10-2|TRBJ1-4|.|.
TGCGCCAGCAGTGATACGGGTTGGGAAAAACTGTTTTTT
CASSDTGWEKLFF
>TRBV14|TRBJ2-6|.|TRBD1
TGTGCCAGCAGCCAAGCAGGGACAGGGGTGGGGGCTGGGGCCAACGTCCTGACTTTC
CASSQAGTGVGAGANVLTF
>TRBV24-1|TRBJ2-1|.|TRBD2
TGTGCCACCAGTGACCCGGGACTAGGTTACAATGAGCAGTTCTTC
CATSDPGLGYNEQFF
>TRBV5-1|TRBJ2-1|.|.
TGCGCCAGCAGCTTTAGCACTTACAATGAGCAGTTCTTC
CASSFSTYNEQFF
>TRBV9|TRBJ1-6|.|.
TGTGCCAGCAGCGTAGGGCAGGGAGGATCACCCCTCCACTTT
CASSVGQGGSPLHF
>TRBV7-6|TRBJ1-1|.|TRBD1
TGTGCCAGCAGCTTAACAGGGGAAGGGTTTAGTGAAGCTTTCTTT
CASSLTGEGFSEAFF
>TRBV27|TRBJ1-1|.|TRBD1
TGTGCCAGCAGTTCACAGGGGAACACTGAAGCTCTCTTT
CASSSQGNTEALF
>TRBV6-5|TRBJ2-7|.|TRBD2
TGTGCCAGCAGTTCCATTCTTCAGGGACTATCCTACGAGCAGTACTTC
CASSSILQGLSYEQYF
>TRBV24-1|TRBJ2-4|.|TRBD1
TGTGCCACCAGTGATTTGCACTCCGGGACAGGGCTAACCAAAAACATTCAGTACTTC
CATSDLHSGTGLTKNIQYF
>TRBV7-9|TRBJ1-2|.|TRBD1
TGTGCCAGCAGCTCAGGAGGGACAGGGGGCCTGGTGGATGGCTACACCTTC
CASSSGGTGGLVDGYTF
>TRBV20-1|TRBJ1-1|.|.
TGCAGTGCTAGAGATTCGGAAGCTTTCTTT
CSARDSEAFF
>TRBV9|TRBJ1-6|.|.
TGTGCCAGCAGCGCAGCCGGGTCAGGGCTTTCACCCCTCCACTTT
CASSAAGSGLSPLHF
>TRBV7-9|TRBJ1-1|once|.
TGTGCCAGCAGCTTATGGGGCAGTACCCACCCAGCTTTCTTT
CASSLWGSTHPAFF
>TRBV24-1|TRBJ1-2|.|TRBD1
TGTGCCACCCAGTTCCGACAGGGTGGTGGCTACACCTTC
CATQFRQGGGYTF
>TRBV24-1|TRBJ2-5|.|TRBD2
TGTGCCACCAGTGCGACTAGCGGGTACCAAGAGACCCAGTACTTC
CATSATSGYQETQYF
>TRBV18|TRBJ2-7|once|TRBD2
TGTGCCAGCTCACCACGTTCGGGTCTAGCGGGCTCCTACGAGCAGTACTTC
CASSPRSGLAGSYEQYF
>TRBV10-2|TRBJ2-7|once|.
TGCGCCAGTCACGGACACCGAGAAACCTACGAGCAGTACTTC
CASHGHRETYEQYF
>TRBV19|TRBJ2-3|.|.
TGTGCCAGTAGTGAAGACAGGTCCAGAGATACGCAGTATTTT
CASSEDRSRDTQYF
>TRBV2|TRBJ1-2|.|TRBD1
TGTGCCAGCAGTGTGGACAGGGGAGGCGATGGCTACACCTTC
CASSVDRGGDGYTF